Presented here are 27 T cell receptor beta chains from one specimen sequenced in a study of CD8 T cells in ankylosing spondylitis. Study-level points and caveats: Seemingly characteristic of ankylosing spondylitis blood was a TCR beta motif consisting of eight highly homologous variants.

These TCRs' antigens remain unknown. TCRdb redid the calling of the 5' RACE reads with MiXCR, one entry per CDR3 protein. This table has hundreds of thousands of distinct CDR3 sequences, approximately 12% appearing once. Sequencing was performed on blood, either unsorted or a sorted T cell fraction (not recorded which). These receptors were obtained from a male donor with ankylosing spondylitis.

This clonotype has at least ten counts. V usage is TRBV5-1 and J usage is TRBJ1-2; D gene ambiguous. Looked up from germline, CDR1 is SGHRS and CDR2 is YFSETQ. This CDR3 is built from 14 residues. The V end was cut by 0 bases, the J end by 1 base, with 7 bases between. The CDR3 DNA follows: TGCGCCAGCAGCTTGGTTCCGGGTAACTATGGCTACACCTTC. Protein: CASSLVPGNYGYTF.

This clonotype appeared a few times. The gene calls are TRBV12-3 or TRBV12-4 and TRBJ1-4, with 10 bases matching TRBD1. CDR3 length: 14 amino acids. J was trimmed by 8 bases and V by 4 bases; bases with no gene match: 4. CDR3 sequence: CASSWDRGVEKLFF. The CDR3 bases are TGTGCCAGCAGTTGGGACAGGGGAGTGGAAAAACTGTTTTTT.

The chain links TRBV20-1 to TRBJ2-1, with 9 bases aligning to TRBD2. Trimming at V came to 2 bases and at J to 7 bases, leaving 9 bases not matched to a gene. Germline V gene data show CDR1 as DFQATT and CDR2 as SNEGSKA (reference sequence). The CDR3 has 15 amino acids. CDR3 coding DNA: TGCAGTGCTAGATATTGGCGGGGGGGTGAGAATGAGCAGTTCTTC. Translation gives CSARYWRGGENEQFF.

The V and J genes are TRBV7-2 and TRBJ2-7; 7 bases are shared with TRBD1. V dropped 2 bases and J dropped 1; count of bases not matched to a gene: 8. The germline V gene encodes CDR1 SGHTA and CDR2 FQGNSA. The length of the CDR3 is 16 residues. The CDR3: CASSLNSGGQSYEQYF. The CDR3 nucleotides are TGTGCCAGCAGCTTAAACTCAGGGGGACAGTCCTACGAGCAGTACTTC.

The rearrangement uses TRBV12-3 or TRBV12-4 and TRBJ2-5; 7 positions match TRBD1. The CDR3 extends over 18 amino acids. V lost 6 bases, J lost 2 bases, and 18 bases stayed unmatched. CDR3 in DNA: TGTGCCAGCAGCGGCGGGTCTAAACAGGGGCGTATACAAGAGACCCAGTACTTC. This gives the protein CASSGGSKQGRIQETQYF.

The CDR3 bases are TGCAGTGCTAGAGTTTCAGGCGTACCTAACTATGGCTACACCTTC. It encodes CSARVSGVPNYGYTF. V and J are TRBV20-1 and TRBJ1-2; no reliable D call. Trimming removed 1 base at V and 0 bases at J, with 12 bases between. CDR1 and CDR2 from the germline V gene are DFQATT and SNEGSKA (reference sequence). CDR3 length equals 15 residues.

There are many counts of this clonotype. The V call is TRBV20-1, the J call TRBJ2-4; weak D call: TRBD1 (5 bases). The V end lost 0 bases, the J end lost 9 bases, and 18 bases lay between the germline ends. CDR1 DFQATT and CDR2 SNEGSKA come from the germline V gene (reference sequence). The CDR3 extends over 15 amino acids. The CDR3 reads CSARDPDTLGGIQYF. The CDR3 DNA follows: TGCAGTGCTAGAGATCCGGACACTCTAGGCGGCATTCAGTACTTC.

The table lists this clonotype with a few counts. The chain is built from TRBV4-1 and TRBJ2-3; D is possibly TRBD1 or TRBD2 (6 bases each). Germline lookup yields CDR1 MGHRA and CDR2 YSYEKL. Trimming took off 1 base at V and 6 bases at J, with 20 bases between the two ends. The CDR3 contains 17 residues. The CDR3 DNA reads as TGCGCCAGCAGCCAAGGGGGCCGTCGGGGGCGAGCTGATACGCAGTATTTT. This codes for CASSQGGRRGRADTQYF.

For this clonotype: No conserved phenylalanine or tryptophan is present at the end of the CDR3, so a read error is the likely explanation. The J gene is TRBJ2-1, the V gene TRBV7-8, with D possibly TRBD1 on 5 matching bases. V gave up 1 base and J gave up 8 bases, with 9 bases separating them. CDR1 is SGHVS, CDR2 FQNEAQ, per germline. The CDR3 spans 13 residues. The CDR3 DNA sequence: TGTGCCAGCAGCTTAGTTTGGGGCGATGAGCAGTTCCTC. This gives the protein CASSLVWGDEQFL.

This CDR3 reads CASSLTRSGGYNEQFF. The DNA for the CDR3 is TGTGCCAGCAGCTTAACTCGGAGCGGGGGTTACAATGAGCAGTTCTTC. V gene TRBV7-8 combines with J gene TRBJ2-1; 8 nucleotides align to TRBD2. The V gene end was trimmed by 2 bases and the J gene end by 4 bases; junction bases not matched to a gene: 7. Germline lookup yields CDR1 SGHVS and CDR2 FQNEAQ. CDR3 length: 16 residues.

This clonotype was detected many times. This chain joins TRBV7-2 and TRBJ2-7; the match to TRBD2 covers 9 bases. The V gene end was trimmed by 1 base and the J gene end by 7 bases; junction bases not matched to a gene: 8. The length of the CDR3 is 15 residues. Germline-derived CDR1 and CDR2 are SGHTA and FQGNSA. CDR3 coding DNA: TGTGCCAGCAGCTTAGTGGGGACTAGCACCTTGGAGCAGTACTTC. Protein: CASSLVGTSTLEQYF.

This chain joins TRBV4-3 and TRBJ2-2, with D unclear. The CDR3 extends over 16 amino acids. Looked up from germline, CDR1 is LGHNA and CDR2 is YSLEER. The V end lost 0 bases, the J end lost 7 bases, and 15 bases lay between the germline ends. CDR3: CASSQERGPLGGELFF. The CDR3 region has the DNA TGCGCCAGCAGCCAAGAGAGAGGACCTCTGGGCGGGGAGCTGTTTTTT.

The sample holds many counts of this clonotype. The CDR3 is CASRDSNTGELFF. The DNA of the CDR3 is TGTGCCAGCAGAGACAGTAACACCGGGGAGCTGTTTTTT. The chain joins TRBV6-6 to TRBJ2-2, with D possibly matching TRBD1 (5 bases). Germline V gives CDR1 MNHNY, CDR2 SVGAGI (reference sequence). The CDR3 runs 13 residues. The V gene lost 6 bases and the J gene lost 2 bases, with 7 bases spanning the gap.

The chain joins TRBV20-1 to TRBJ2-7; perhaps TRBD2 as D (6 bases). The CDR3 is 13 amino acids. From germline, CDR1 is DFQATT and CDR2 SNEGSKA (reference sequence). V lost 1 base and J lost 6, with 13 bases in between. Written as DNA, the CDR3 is TGCAGTGCTAGAGGGACTATTAACTCCGAGCAGTACTTC. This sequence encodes CSARGTINSEQYF.

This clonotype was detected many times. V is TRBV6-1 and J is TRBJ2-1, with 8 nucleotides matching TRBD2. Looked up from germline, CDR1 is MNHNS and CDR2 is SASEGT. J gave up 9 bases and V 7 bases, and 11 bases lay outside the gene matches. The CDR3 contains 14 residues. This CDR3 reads CASKLAVELGEQFF. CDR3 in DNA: TGTGCCAGCAAACTAGCGGTAGAATTGGGTGAGCAGTTCTTC.

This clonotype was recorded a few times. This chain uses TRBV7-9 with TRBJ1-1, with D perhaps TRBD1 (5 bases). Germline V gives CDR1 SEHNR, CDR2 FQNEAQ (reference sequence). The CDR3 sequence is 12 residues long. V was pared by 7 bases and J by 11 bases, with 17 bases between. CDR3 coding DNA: TGTGCCAGCACCCTAGAGGGAGGGGCCGCTTTCTTT. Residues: CASTLEGGAAFF. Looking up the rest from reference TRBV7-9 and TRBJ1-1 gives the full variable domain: DTGVSQNPRHKITKRGQNVTFRCDPISEHNRLYWYRQTLGQGPEFLTYFQNEAQLEKSRLLSDRFSAERPKGSFSTLEIQRTEQGDSAMYLCASTLEGGAAFFGQGTRLTVV.

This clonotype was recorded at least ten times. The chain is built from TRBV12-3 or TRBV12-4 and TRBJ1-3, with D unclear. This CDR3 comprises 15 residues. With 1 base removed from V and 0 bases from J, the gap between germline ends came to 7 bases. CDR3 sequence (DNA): TGTGCCAGCAGTTTAGTGGCATACTCTGGAAACACCATATATTTT. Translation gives CASSLVAYSGNTIYF.

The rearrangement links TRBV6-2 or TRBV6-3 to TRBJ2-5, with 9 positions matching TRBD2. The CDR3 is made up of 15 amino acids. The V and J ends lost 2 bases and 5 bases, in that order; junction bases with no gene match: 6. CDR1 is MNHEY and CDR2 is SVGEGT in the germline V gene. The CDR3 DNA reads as TGTGCCAGCAGTTACGGCGGGGGGGCCGGTGAGACCCAGTACTTC. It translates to CASSYGGGAGETQYF.

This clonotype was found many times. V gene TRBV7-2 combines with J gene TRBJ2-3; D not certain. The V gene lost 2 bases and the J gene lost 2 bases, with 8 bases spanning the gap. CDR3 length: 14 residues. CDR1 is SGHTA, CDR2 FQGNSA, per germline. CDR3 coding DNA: TGTGCCAGCAGCTTATTGGGTGTCACAGATACGCAGTATTTT. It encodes CASSLLGVTDTQYF.

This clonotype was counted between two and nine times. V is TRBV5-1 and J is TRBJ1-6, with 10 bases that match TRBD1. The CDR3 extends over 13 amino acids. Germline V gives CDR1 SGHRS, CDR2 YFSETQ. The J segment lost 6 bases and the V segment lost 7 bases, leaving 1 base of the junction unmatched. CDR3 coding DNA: TGCGCCAGCCGGGACAGGGGTAATTCACCCCTCCACTTT. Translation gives CASRDRGNSPLHF.

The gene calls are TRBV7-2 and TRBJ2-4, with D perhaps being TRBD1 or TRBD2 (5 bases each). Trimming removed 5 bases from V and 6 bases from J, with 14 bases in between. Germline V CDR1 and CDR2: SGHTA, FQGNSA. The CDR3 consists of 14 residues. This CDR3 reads CASSPEGPGNIQYF. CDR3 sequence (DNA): TGTGCCAGCAGCCCAGAGGGACCTGGAAACATTCAGTACTTC.

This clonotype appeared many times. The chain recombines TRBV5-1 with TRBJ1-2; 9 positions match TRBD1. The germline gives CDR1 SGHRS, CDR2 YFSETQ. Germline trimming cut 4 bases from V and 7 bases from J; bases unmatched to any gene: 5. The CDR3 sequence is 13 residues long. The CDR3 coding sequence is TGCGCCAGCAGCCAGGACAGGGGTAGTGGCTACACCTTC. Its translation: CASSQDRGSGYTF.

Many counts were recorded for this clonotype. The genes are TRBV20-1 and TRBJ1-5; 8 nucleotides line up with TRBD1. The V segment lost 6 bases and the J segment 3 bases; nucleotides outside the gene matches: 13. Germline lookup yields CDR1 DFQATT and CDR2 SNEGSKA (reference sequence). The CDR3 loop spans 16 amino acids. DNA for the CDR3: TGCAGTGCCCAGGACAGGGAAACCTGGGACAATCAGCCCCAGCATTTT. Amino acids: CSAQDRETWDNQPQHF.

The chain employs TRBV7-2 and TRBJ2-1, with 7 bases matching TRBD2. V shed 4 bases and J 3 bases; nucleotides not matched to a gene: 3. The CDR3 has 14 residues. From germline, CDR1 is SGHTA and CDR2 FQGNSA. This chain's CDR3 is CASSSGTIYNEQFF. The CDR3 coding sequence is TGTGCCAGCAGCTCCGGGACTATCTACAATGAGCAGTTCTTC.

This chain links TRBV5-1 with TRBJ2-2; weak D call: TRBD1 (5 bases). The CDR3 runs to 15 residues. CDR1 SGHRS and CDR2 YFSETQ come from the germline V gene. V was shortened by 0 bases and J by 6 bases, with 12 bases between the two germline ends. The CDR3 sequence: CASSLVPGKAGELFF. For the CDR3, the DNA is TGCGCCAGCAGCTTGGTTCCAGGGAAAGCCGGGGAGCTGTTTTTT.

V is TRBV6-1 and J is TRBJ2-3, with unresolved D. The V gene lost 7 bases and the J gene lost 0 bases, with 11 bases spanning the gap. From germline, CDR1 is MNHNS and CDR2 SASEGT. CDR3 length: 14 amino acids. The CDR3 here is CASTHPDSTDTQYF. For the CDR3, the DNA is TGTGCCAGCACCCACCCGGACAGCACAGATACGCAGTATTTT.

Here the CDR3 reads CASTASRGSPLHF. The CDR3 DNA reads as TGTGCCAGCACCGCATCGCGGGGTTCACCCCTCCACTTT. V is TRBV28 and J is TRBJ1-6, with unresolved D. CDR3 length: 13 amino acids. From germline, CDR1 is MDHEN and CDR2 SYDVKM. The V gene lost 7 bases and the J gene lost 9 bases, with 13 bases spanning the gap.